The clone carrying this TCR beta chain was observed a few times. The CDR3 loop spans 16 amino acids. The V end lost 4 bases, the J end lost 5 bases, and 20 bases lay between the germline ends. CDR1 is SGHNT, CDR2 YENEEA, per germline. The sample's time point: patch test 1, 2 weeks after DPC sensitization. Noted treatment: therapeutic diphenylcyclopropenone sensitization with weekly scalp DPC. The total RNA was obtained from whole blood that was not fractionated. Blood sampling preceded each patch test application. These data belong to a study of human T cells and chemical hapten exposure. TCRdb reprocessed the RACE reads via MiXCR and lists one record per CDR3 protein. Here the sample spans some 52,000 distinct CDR3 sequences, 9.5% to 11% being singletons.

The origin of this receptor is a woman between 35 and 50 years old with alopecia areata. Some clones in this sample may be carry-over from other donors' samples. The sequencing here drew on whole blood, taken in connection with sensitization to the hapten diphenylcyclopropenone (DPC). V usage is TRBV11-3 and J usage is TRBJ2-5; D may correspond to TRBD1 or TRBD2 (6 bases each). CDR3 in amino acids: CASSSTKGGIVETQYF. The DNA for the CDR3 is TGTGCCAGCAGCTCGACAAAGGGGGGTATAGTGGAGACCCAGTACTTC.